Below, 20 T cell receptor beta chains from the same sample are listed, as sequenced in a study of PD-1 blockade in classical Hodgkin lymphoma. Each patient's relapse followed autologous stem cell transplantation, and brentuximab vedotin exposure varied. Produced via immunoSEQ multiplex PCR; TCRdb's table is partial and in-frame only. The table has around 25,000 clones, about 82% seen once. The specimen was peripheral blood mononuclear cells (PBMCs), collected before the second cycle of nivolumab. The source is a human donor with classical Hodgkin lymphoma.

The chain is built from TRBV11-3 and TRBJ2-3; D call uncertain. The length of the CDR3 is 12 residues. From germline, CDR1 is SGHNT and CDR2 YENEEA. The V gene lost 3 bases and the J gene lost 2 bases, with 3 bases spanning the gap. CDR3 residues: CASSFYTDTQYF. The CDR3 nucleotides are TGTGCCAGCAGCTTTTACACAGATACGCAGTATTTT.

The chain recombines TRBV7-9 with TRBJ1-2; 8 bases line up with TRBD1. The CDR3 consists of 13 residues. V was clipped by 4 bases and J by 5 bases; unmatched bases: 3. Germline lookup yields CDR1 SEHNR and CDR2 FQNEAQ (reference sequence). The CDR3 loop reads CASSYDRGYGYTF. CDR3 bases: TGTGCCAGCAGCTATGACAGGGGATATGGCTACACCTTC.

This clone was detected only once. The DNA for the CDR3 is TGCAGTGCCCCCTTCAACTATGGCTACACCTTC. It yields the protein CSAPFNYGYTF. V gene TRBV20-1 combines with J gene TRBJ1-2; no firm D call. Between the trimmed V and J ends, which lost 6 bases and 2 bases, there was a span of 7 bases. Germline CDR1 reads DFQATT; CDR2 reads SNEGSKA (reference sequence). CDR3 length: 11 residues.

In the case of this clone: One junction end does not reproduce the germline sequence, and a read error may be involved. The chain joins TRBV7-7 to TRBJ2-7, with unresolved D. Germline V lookup: CDR1 SSHAT, CDR2 FNYEAQ (reference sequence). The CDR3 spans 13 residues. The CDR3 bases are TGTGCTAGCAGCTTAGATAAGAACTACGAGCAGTACTTC. Translation: CASSLDKNYEQYF.

The chain employs TRBV5-4 and TRBJ1-2; tentative D call: TRBD1 (6 bases). Trimming pared 3 bases from V and 4 bases from J, leaving 13 bases between. CDR3 length: 14 residues. CDR1 SGHNT and CDR2 YYREEE come from the germline V gene (reference sequence). The CDR3 spells CASSSKGGIYGYTF. CDR3 sequence (DNA): TGTGCCAGCAGCTCAAAAGGGGGGATCTATGGCTACACCTTC.

The rearrangement uses TRBV7-6 and TRBJ1-5; D gene unclear. Trimming left V 2 bases short and J 4 bases short, with 6 bases between. This CDR3 has 13 residues. Germline CDR1 reads SGHVS; CDR2 reads FNYEAQ. The CDR3, as DNA: TGTGCCAGCAGCTTAACAAGGAATCAGCCCCAGCATTTT. Its protein is CASSLTRNQPQHF. The whole variable domain, remainder taken from reference TRBV7-6 and TRBJ1-5, is GAGVSQSPRYKVTKRGQDVALRCDPISGHVSLYWYRQALGQGPEFLTYFNYEAQQDKSGLPNDRFSAERPEGSISTLTIQRTEQRDSAMYRCASSLTRNQPQHFGDGTRLSIL.

The chain employs TRBV4-3 and TRBJ1-1; the D is unclear. Germline CDR1 is LGHNA and CDR2 is YSLEER. The CDR3 covers 14 residues. V was trimmed by 1 base and J by 4 bases, leaving 10 bases between them. The CDR3 bases are TGCGCCAGCAGCCAAGGGTTCAGAGGCACTGAAGCTTTCTTT. This gives the protein CASSQGFRGTEAFF.

The rearrangement links TRBV7-2 to TRBJ2-7; D uncertain. This CDR3 region has 14 residues. V lost 6 bases and J lost 0, with 12 bases in between. From germline, CDR1 is SGHTA and CDR2 FQGNSA. The CDR3 sequence is CASSKGLSSYEQYF. CDR3 nucleotide sequence: TGTGCCAGCAGTAAGGGCTTATCCTCCTACGAGCAGTACTTC.

The chain joins TRBV2 to TRBJ1-1; D remains unclear. The CDR3 loop spans 11 amino acids. Germline CDR1 reads SNHLY; CDR2 reads FYNNEI. Trimming shortened V by 7 bases and J by 10 bases, and 13 bases separated the two germline ends. The CDR3 loop reads CASKEPRGAFF. The CDR3 DNA reads TGTGCCAGCAAGGAGCCACGTGGAGCTTTCTTT.

The V gene is TRBV4-3, the J gene TRBJ2-5; TRBD1 matches 8 bases. Germline lookup yields CDR1 LGHNA and CDR2 YSLEER. The junction had 5 bases not matched to a gene; V was cut back by 3 bases and J by 2 bases. CDR3 length: 15 amino acids. CDR3 sequence: CASSQSGTGQETQYF. In DNA, the CDR3 is TGCGCCAGCAGCCAGTCCGGGACAGGTCAAGAGACCCAGTACTTC.

The rearrangement links TRBV19 to TRBJ2-1; 16 positions agree with TRBD2. The CDR3 covers 16 residues. Per germline, CDR1 LNHDA and CDR2 SQIVND (reference sequence). With V trimmed by 8 bases and J by 4 bases, 5 bases remained unmatched. CDR3 DNA sequence: TGTGCCAGTGCCCAGGGACTAGCGGGGGGGTACAATGAGCAGTTCTTC. It translates to CASAQGLAGGYNEQFF.

The V and J genes are TRBV10-3 and TRBJ1-2, with TRBD1 matching over 8 bases. Germline CDR1 and CDR2: ENHRY and SYGVKD. This CDR3 spans 17 amino acids. The ends lost 0 bases at V and 4 bases at J; junction bases unmatched: 10. This CDR3 reads CAISESRGTGTGYGYTF. CDR3 DNA sequence: TGTGCCATCAGTGAGTCGAGGGGGACGGGGACAGGCTATGGCTACACCTTC.

This chain uses TRBV5-8 with TRBJ2-3, with 10 bases fitting TRBD1. The CDR3 covers 14 residues. J gave up 6 bases and V 4 bases, and 5 bases lay outside the gene matches. The germline V gene has CDR1 SGHTS and CDR2 YDEGEE. CDR3 DNA: TGTGCCAGCAGCCTTGGACAGGGGGAGGATACGCAGTATTTT. This translates into CASSLGQGEDTQYF.

This clone was seen just once. The chain carries TRBV30 and TRBJ2-5; D may correspond to TRBD1 or TRBD2 (5 bases each). Looked up from germline, CDR1 is GTSNPN and CDR2 is SVGIG (reference sequence). The germline V and J ends were trimmed by 7 bases and 1 base, with 13 bases remaining between them. The CDR3 is made up of 13 amino acids. The CDR3: CASTGHLQETQYF. In nucleotides, the CDR3 is TGTGCCTCGACGGGGCATCTCCAAGAGACCCAGTACTTC.

The chain joins TRBV21-1 to TRBJ2-3. TRBV21-1 is shown as a pseudogene. This CDR3 comprises 21 residues. In nucleotides, the CDR3 is TGTGCCAGCAGCAAAGCGCGCCGGGGCCTCGTGGGAACTGTTAGCACAGATACGCAGTATTTT. Translating it yields CASSKARRGLVGTVSTDTQYF.

This sequence joins TRBV30 and TRBJ2-7, with D possibly called TRBD1 or TRBD2 (5 bases each). Trimming left V 0 bases short and J 3 bases short, with 18 bases between. CDR1 and CDR2 from the germline V gene are GTSNPN and SVGIG (reference sequence). The CDR3 loop spans 16 amino acids. The CDR3 reads CAWSVMGPSTFYEQYF. The DNA for the CDR3 is TGTGCCTGGAGTGTGATGGGACCCTCAACTTTCTACGAGCAGTACTTC.

The gene calls are TRBV6-1 and TRBJ1-6, with TRBD1 matching 7 bases. Losses at the gene ends were 4 bases for V and 6 bases for J; bases not matched to a gene: 3. This CDR3 region has 14 residues. Germline CDR1 MNHNS, CDR2 SASEGT. CDR3 in amino acids: CASSVGTANSPLHF. The DNA for the CDR3 is TGTGCCAGCAGTGTTGGGACAGCTAATTCACCCCTCCACTTT.

The chain recombines TRBV4-1 with TRBJ2-7; possible D gene TRBD1, 6 bases. CDR1 is MGHRA, CDR2 YSYEKL, per germline. V lost 4 bases, J lost 6 bases, and 22 bases lay in between. This CDR3 is built from 16 residues. The CDR3 DNA reads as TGCGCCAGCAGCCCATTCCTCCGGGACATTGCTCGCGAGCAGTACTTC. Protein product: CASSPFLRDIAREQYF.

The rearrangement uses TRBV18 and TRBJ1-2, with unresolved D. This CDR3 has 13 amino acids. The ends were cut back, 2 bases at V and 8 bases at J, with 12 bases in the middle. CDR1 is KGHSH, CDR2 LQKENI, per germline. CDR3 DNA sequence: TGTGCCAGCTCACCAGATGTCGGCGAGGGCTACACCTTC. Its translation: CASSPDVGEGYTF.

A few counts support this clone. The chain couples TRBV6-6 to TRBJ2-6; a possible D gene is TRBD2 (5 bases). The CDR3 totals 15 residues. V lost 7 bases, J lost 1 base, and 11 bases lay in between. Germline assignment: CDR1 MNHNY and CDR2 SVGAGI (reference sequence). CDR3 region: CASTYRGSGANVLTF. The CDR3 region has the DNA TGTGCCAGCACCTACCGGGGATCTGGGGCCAACGTCCTGACTTTC.